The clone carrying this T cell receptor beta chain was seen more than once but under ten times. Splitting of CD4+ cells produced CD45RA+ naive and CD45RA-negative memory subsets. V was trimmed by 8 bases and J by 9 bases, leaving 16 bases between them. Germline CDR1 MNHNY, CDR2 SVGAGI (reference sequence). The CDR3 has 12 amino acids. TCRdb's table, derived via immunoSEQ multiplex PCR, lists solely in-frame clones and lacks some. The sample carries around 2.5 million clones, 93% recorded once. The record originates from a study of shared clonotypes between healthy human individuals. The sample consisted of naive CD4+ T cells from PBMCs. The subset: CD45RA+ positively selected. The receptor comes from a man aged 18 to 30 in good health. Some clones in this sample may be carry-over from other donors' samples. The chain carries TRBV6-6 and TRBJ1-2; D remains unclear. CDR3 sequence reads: CASHGAADRYTF. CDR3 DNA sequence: TGTGCCAGCCACGGCGCGGCAGACCGCTACACCTTC.